These 18 T cell receptor beta chains were sequenced from one sample in a study of shared clonotypes between healthy human individuals. The table came from immunoSEQ multiplex PCR; TCRdb's copy has only in-frame clones and leaves some out. The sample holds about 680,000 clones; about three quarters are singletons and the top ten take roughly 1.8%. Material: memory CD4+ T cells sorted from blood. Subset specified: CD45RA-negative fraction. Receptors were obtained from a woman in her thirties in good health.

The genes are TRBV29-1 and TRBJ2-5, with D possibly matching TRBD2 (6 bases). CDR1 is SQVTM and CDR2 is ANQGSEA in the germline V gene. V lost 7 bases to trimming and J lost 5 bases, with 14 bases between them. There are 12 residues in the CDR3. CDR3 protein: CSDETSTETQYF. The DNA for the CDR3 is TGCAGCGACGAGACTAGTACTGAGACCCAGTACTTC.

The V call is TRBV2, the J call TRBJ2-1; D unclear. The CDR3 is 12 residues long. Germline values: CDR1 SNHLY, CDR2 FYNNEI. Trimming pared 10 bases from V and 5 bases from J, leaving 12 bases between. CDR3 bases: TGTGCCACCCGATTATCGGACAATGAGCAGTTCTTC. This sequence encodes CATRLSDNEQFF.

V and J are TRBV7-2 and TRBJ2-2; 14 nucleotides align to TRBD2. V dropped 11 bases and J dropped 8; count of bases not matched to a gene: 4. The CDR3 runs to 13 residues. Germline CDR1 and CDR2: SGHTA and FQGNSA. In DNA form, the CDR3 reads TGTGCCCCGGGACTAGCGGGAGAGGGGGAGCTGTTTTTT. The encoded protein is CAPGLAGEGELFF.

The chain recombines TRBV7-2 with TRBJ2-5; D perhaps matches TRBD2 (6 bases). V lost 6 bases to trimming and J lost 5 bases, with 13 bases between them. CDR3 length: 13 residues. CDR1 and CDR2 from the germline V gene are SGHTA and FQGNSA. CDR3 coding DNA: TGTGCCAGCAGAGTTGGGGGGAGGGAGACCCAGTACTTC. Translating it yields CASRVGGRETQYF.

The V gene is TRBV5-1, the J gene TRBJ1-1; a possible D gene is TRBD1 (5 bases). Germline V gives CDR1 SGHRS, CDR2 YFSETQ. The CDR3 is 14 residues long. V lost 4 bases, J lost 4 bases, and 14 bases lay in between. The DNA of the CDR3 is TGCGCCAGCAGCGACCAGGGAGGTATCACTGAAGCTTTCTTT. The encoded protein is CASSDQGGITEAFF.

V usage is TRBV29-1 and J usage is TRBJ1-5; TRBD1 agrees at 7 bases. The CDR3 sequence is 12 residues long. From germline, CDR1 is SQVTM and CDR2 ANQGSEA. V lost 8 bases, J lost 3 bases, and 4 bases stayed unmatched. The CDR3 region is CSPGGNNQPQHF. For the CDR3, the DNA is TGCAGCCCAGGGGGTAACAATCAGCCCCAGCATTTT.

The V and J genes are TRBV25-1 and TRBJ1-2, with D possibly being TRBD1 (5 bases). The CDR3 extends over 15 amino acids. Germline lookup yields CDR1 MGHDK and CDR2 SYGVNS. The V gene lost 6 bases and the J gene lost 0 bases, with 14 bases spanning the gap. The CDR3 here is CASSLMQGANYGYTF. CDR3 DNA sequence: TGTGCCAGCAGCTTAATGCAGGGAGCTAACTATGGCTACACCTTC.

The chain is built from TRBV5-1 and TRBJ2-3; D is unresolved. Germline values: CDR1 SGHRS, CDR2 YFSETQ. V dropped 5 bases and J dropped 6 bases, with 7 bases sitting between them. This CDR3 is 11 amino acids long. CDR3 loop: CASSWMDTQYF. For the CDR3, the DNA is TGCGCCAGCAGTTGGATGGATACGCAGTATTTT.

J is TRBJ2-5 and V is TRBV2; the match to TRBD2 covers 8 bases. Germline assignment: CDR1 SNHLY and CDR2 FYNNEI. The CDR3 consists of 13 residues. V shed 8 bases and J 3 bases; nucleotides not matched to a gene: 5. In DNA, the CDR3 is TGTGCCAGCGGGGGACTAGAAGAAGAGACCCAGTACTTC. Protein sequence: CASGGLEEETQYF.

Comment on this clone: The same CDR3 also results from other DNA sequences found in this sample. This chain uses TRBV7-2 with TRBJ2-4; D gene unclear. The CDR3 is 11 amino acids. The ends were cut back, 5 bases at V and 7 bases at J, with 6 bases in the middle. The germline gives CDR1 SGHTA, CDR2 FQGNSA. CDR3 sequence reads: CASSPRNIQYF. The DNA for the CDR3 is TGTGCCAGCAGCCCTCGGAACATTCAGTACTTC.

This chain joins TRBV4-2 and TRBJ2-3; TRBD2 agrees at 8 bases. V lost 4 bases, J lost 10 bases, and 10 bases stayed unmatched. CDR1 and CDR2 (germline): LGHNA, YNFKEQ. The CDR3 is 14 residues long. The DNA for the CDR3 is TGTGCCAGCAGCCGAACCCAGCGGGAGACCGCGCAGTATTTT. Translated: CASSRTQRETAQYF.

This rearrangement joins TRBV5-4 to TRBJ2-3; tentative D call: TRBD2 (5 bases). Trimming removed 4 bases from V and 1 base from J, with 7 bases in between. CDR3 length: 13 amino acids. Germline V gives CDR1 SGHNT, CDR2 YYREEE (reference sequence). The CDR3 coding sequence is TGTGCCAGCAGCAGGACTGGCACAGATACGCAGTATTTT. Protein product: CASSRTGTDTQYF.

In nucleotides, the CDR3 is TGTGCCAGCAGTTCCCCAAGCGGGAGTATCGACGAGCAGTACTTC. Protein product: CASSSPSGSIDEQYF. This chain joins TRBV27 and TRBJ2-7; TRBD2 agrees at 8 bases. The CDR3 is made up of 15 amino acids. V lost 4 bases, J lost 5 bases, and 10 bases stayed unmatched. The germline CDR1 and CDR2 sequences are MNHEY and SMNVEV (reference sequence).

The rearrangement joins TRBV28 to TRBJ1-1; D call uncertain. In germline, CDR1 is MDHEN, CDR2 SYDVKM. V lost 6 bases to trimming and J lost 10 bases, with 15 bases between them. The CDR3 is 12 residues long. The CDR3 loop reads CASRTTGKGAFF. CDR3 DNA sequence: TGTGCCAGCAGGACGACCGGGAAGGGAGCTTTCTTT.

The chain carries TRBV5-1 and TRBJ2-7; D is ambiguous. Looked up from germline, CDR1 is SGHRS and CDR2 is YFSETQ. Trimming removed 0 bases at V and 7 bases at J, with 8 bases between. This CDR3 spans 12 amino acids. CDR3 loop: CASSLAVGEQYF. CDR3 in DNA: TGCGCCAGCAGCTTGGCCGTTGGGGAGCAGTACTTC.

This clone has a single count. The rearrangement joins TRBV6-4 to TRBJ1-4, with 10 positions matching TRBD1. CDR3 length: 17 amino acids. CDR1 MRHNA and CDR2 SNTAGT come from the germline V gene. After removal of 6 bases from V and 2 bases from J, the junction contained 9 bases not matched to a gene. CDR3 sequence reads: CASRGQGGMYTNEKLFF. CDR3 DNA: TGTGCCAGCAGAGGACAGGGGGGTATGTATACTAATGAAAAACTGTTTTTT.

The V call is TRBV11-2, the J call TRBJ2-1, with TRBD1 matching over 7 bases. Germline V CDR1 and CDR2: SGHAT, FQNNGV. The CDR3 has 17 residues. V shed 2 bases, J shed 4 bases, and the junction held 11 bases outside the gene matches. This CDR3 reads CASSLRVPGQRYNEQFF. In DNA form, the CDR3 reads TGTGCCAGCAGCTTAAGGGTGCCGGGACAGAGATACAATGAGCAGTTCTTC.

The rearrangement links TRBV28 to TRBJ2-5; 8 nucleotides agree with TRBD2. This CDR3 has 15 residues. Looked up from germline, CDR1 is MDHEN and CDR2 is SYDVKM. J was trimmed by 1 base and V by 6 bases; bases with no gene match: 7. CDR3: CASSVAGTSQETQYF. For the CDR3, the DNA is TGTGCCAGCAGCGTAGCCGGGACTAGCCAAGAGACCCAGTACTTC.